The 26 T cell receptor beta chains below all came from one sample that was sequenced in a study of blood T cells in healthy people across ages. For the second PCR, which ran for about 6 to 11 cycles, a sample-barcoded 5' primer and a J-beta primer mix were used. TCRdb reprocessed the 5' RACE reads via MiXCR and lists one record per CDR3 protein. The repertoire holds about 970,000 distinct CDR3 sequences, with roughly 50% as singletons. Sequencing was carried out using blood. These receptors were collected from a woman in her sixties in good health.

The chain uses TRBV21-1 and TRBJ2-1; the D segment call TRBD2 is taken from the table without a DNA check. TRBV21-1 is deemed a pseudogene. The CDR3 sequence is 12 residues long. The CDR3 region is CASRGSHNEQFF. The CDR3 DNA follows: TGTGCCAGCAGGGGGAGTCACAATGAGCAGTTCTTC.

The V gene is TRBV20-1, the J gene TRBJ2-1, with a weak D call TRBD2 (5 bases). V was pared by 4 bases and J by 3 bases, with 13 bases between. Germline V gene data show CDR1 as DFQATT and CDR2 as SNEGSKA (reference sequence). CDR3 length: 14 residues. CDR3 amino acids: CSAMSGFNYNEQFF. CDR3 DNA sequence: TGCAGTGCTATGAGCGGATTCAACTACAATGAGCAGTTCTTC.

CDR3 DNA: TGTGCCAGAATAGACAGTTTAGAAGAGACCCAGTACTTC. Amino acids: CARIDSLEETQYF. The chain is built from TRBV27 and TRBJ2-5; perhaps TRBD1 as D (5 bases). Trimming stripped 9 bases from V and 3 bases from J, with 14 bases between. The CDR3 loop spans 13 amino acids. CDR1 and CDR2 (germline): MNHEY, SMNVEV (reference sequence).

CDR3 residues: CVASVRYNEQFF. CDR3 nucleotide sequence: TGCGTTGCTAGTGTGCGGTACAATGAGCAGTTCTTC. J is TRBJ2-1 and V is TRBV20-1; D remains ambiguous. Germline V gene data show CDR1 as DFQATT and CDR2 as SNEGSKA (reference sequence). This CDR3 comprises 12 residues.

This sequence joins TRBV12-3 or TRBV12-4 and TRBJ2-3; 7 nucleotides align to TRBD2. The junction had 9 bases not matched to a gene; V was cut back by 5 bases and J by 4 bases. The CDR3 runs 15 residues. CDR3 nucleotide sequence: TGTGCCAGCAGTGCAACGACTAGCAGCTCAGATACGCAGTATTTT. Its protein is CASSATTSSSDTQYF.

The rearrangement links TRBV28 to TRBJ2-4; 10 bases match TRBD1. With the DNA end fitting TRBJ2-7 better, the J assignment may be wrong. CDR3 length: 13 amino acids. Germline V lookup: CDR1 MDHEN, CDR2 SYDVKM. The CDR3 DNA sequence: TGTGCCAGCAGTTTAGGGACAGGGGACGAGCAGTACTTC. Amino acids: CASSLGTGDEQYF.

This clonotype was seen a handful of times. The chain has TRBV4-1 and TRBJ2-1; TRBD2 aligns across 12 bases. With 0 bases clipped from V and 2 bases from J, the junction kept 8 bases outside the gene matches. Germline CDR1 is MGHRA and CDR2 is YSYEKL. CDR3 size: 19 residues. The CDR3 DNA sequence: TGCGCCAGCAGCCAAGACTGGCTAGCGGGAGGGCCGCCCTACAATGAGCAGTTCTTC. Translated: CASSQDWLAGGPPYNEQFF.

V is TRBV12-3 or TRBV12-4 and J is TRBJ1-2; 8 bases match TRBD1. J lost 3 bases, V lost 7 bases, and 7 bases had no gene match. This CDR3 contains 14 residues. The CDR3 protein is CASKWTGLDYGYTF. In DNA, the CDR3 is TGTGCCAGCAAGTGGACAGGGTTGGACTATGGCTACACCTTC.

This clonotype appeared a few times. This chain joins TRBV20-1 and TRBJ1-5; 7 bases fit TRBD1. CDR3 size: 15 residues. Trimming cost V 5 bases and J 7 bases; bases outside gene matches: 14. The germline V gene has CDR1 DFQATT and CDR2 SNEGSKA (reference sequence). The DNA for the CDR3 is TGCAGTGCTCCTAACGAGGGGAACAGGGGCCAGCCCCAGCATTTT. It specifies CSAPNEGNRGQPQHF.

With respect to this clonotype: A junction end diverges from the germline sequence, so it may reflect a read error. V gene TRBV14 combines with J gene TRBJ2-7, with 7 positions matching TRBD2. The germline V gene encodes CDR1 SGHDN and CDR2 FVKESK. This CDR3 has 13 residues. The CDR3 sequence is CASSQVGGSEQYF. In DNA form, the CDR3 reads TGCGCCAGCAGCCAAGTGGGAGGGAGCGAGCAGTACTTC.

The chain couples TRBV7-6 to TRBJ1-2, with no clear D. Germline CDR1 SGHVS, CDR2 FNYEAQ. The CDR3 has 14 amino acids. Trimming removed 1 base at V and 8 bases at J, with 14 bases between. The DNA for the CDR3 is TGTGCCAGCAGCTTAGGGACTGCCCGATGGGGCTACACCTTC. It codes for CASSLGTARWGYTF.

A few counts support this clonotype. The V and J genes are TRBV25-1 and TRBJ1-4; D gene uncertain. The CDR3 has 14 amino acids. Germline CDR1 MGHDK, CDR2 SYGVNS. V lost 3 bases, J lost 8 bases, and 13 bases lay in between. DNA of the CDR3: TGTGCCAGCAGTGAGCGGCAGGACGGGGAAAAACTGTTTTTT. This sequence encodes CASSERQDGEKLFF.

This clonotype has just a few counts. The genes are TRBV4-3 and TRBJ2-3; possibly TRBD2 for D (5 bases). Germline CDR1 reads LGHNA; CDR2 reads YSLEER. V shed 4 bases and J shed 0 bases, with 14 bases lying between them. The CDR3 spans 16 residues. Here the CDR3 reads CASSLGPRTSTDTQYF. The DNA for the CDR3 is TGCGCCAGCAGCCTTGGCCCACGGACTAGCACAGATACGCAGTATTTT.

With regard to this clonotype: Compared with germline, one end of the junction differs, possibly owing to a read error. This chain connects TRBV15 to TRBJ2-3, with D perhaps matching TRBD1 (5 bases). The CDR3 consists of 15 residues. CDR1 and CDR2 from the germline V gene are LNHNV and YYDKDF (reference sequence). The CDR3 nucleotides read TGTGCCGCCAGCACCCGGGCCGGCAGGGAAGATACGCAGTATTTT. Translating it yields CAASTRAGREDTQYF.

In this sample, this clonotype turned up once. This may stem from a read error, because a much larger clone lies one nucleotide away. The J gene is TRBJ2-2, the V gene TRBV15, with D hard to call. The V end lost 4 bases, the J end lost 1 base, and 1 base lay between the germline ends. Germline V gives CDR1 LNHNV, CDR2 YYDKDF (reference sequence). The CDR3 totals 12 residues. DNA of the CDR3: TGTGCCACCAGCATGAACACCGGGGAGCTGTTTTTT. Residues: CATSMNTGELFF.

The table lists this clonotype with a few counts. The chain carries TRBV7-9 and TRBJ2-3; D gene ambiguous. V was cut by 3 bases and J by 7 bases, with 5 bases left in between. This CDR3 contains 11 residues. The germline V gene encodes CDR1 SEHNR and CDR2 FQNEAQ (reference sequence). The CDR3 nucleotides read TGTGCCAGCAGCTTGGAGTATACGCAGTATTTT. Its translation is CASSLEYTQYF.

V and J are TRBV21-1 and TRBJ2-6; TRBD1, the table's D call, lacks a check against the DNA. TRBV21-1 is a listed pseudogene. The CDR3 contains 16 residues. The CDR3 DNA follows: TGTGCCAGCAGCATGGGACAGGTAACTGGGGCCAACGTCCTGACTTTC. Its protein is CASSMGQVTGANVLTF.

This clonotype was counted between two and nine times. This rearrangement joins TRBV20-1 to TRBJ2-4; 13 nucleotides match TRBD2. Trimming removed 5 bases from V and 2 bases from J; junction bases left unmatched: 9. This CDR3 has 17 amino acids. Germline lookup yields CDR1 DFQATT and CDR2 SNEGSKA (reference sequence). CDR3 sequence (DNA): TGCAGTGCTTTACTAGCGGGAGGGGGTGGATCCAAAAACATTCAGTACTTC. It codes for CSALLAGGGGSKNIQYF.

CDR3 amino acids: CASSLERDENEQFF. The CDR3 DNA is TGCGCCAGCAGCTTGGAGCGGGATGAGAATGAGCAGTTCTTC. This rearrangement joins TRBV5-1 to TRBJ2-1, with TRBD2 identical over 7 bases. Per germline, CDR1 SGHRS and CDR2 YFSETQ. This CDR3 spans 14 amino acids. The trim removed 0 bases at V and 7 bases at J, leaving 4 bases unmatched.

The V call is TRBV7-2, the J call TRBJ1-5; D remains unclear. The V gene lost 2 bases and the J gene lost 2 bases, with 16 bases spanning the gap. The germline CDR1 and CDR2 sequences are SGHTA and FQGNSA. The CDR3 has 17 amino acids. The CDR3 region is CASSLTPVPDGNQPQHF. CDR3 in DNA: TGTGCCAGCAGCTTAACCCCAGTCCCCGACGGCAATCAGCCCCAGCATTTT.

This chain links TRBV15 with TRBJ2-1; D ambiguous. Germline loops: CDR1 LNHNV, CDR2 YYDKDF (reference sequence). This CDR3 contains 15 residues. With 0 bases removed from V and 5 bases from J, the gap between germline ends came to 11 bases. Here the CDR3 DNA reads TGTGCCACCAGCAGAGATAGGGCCGCTGACAATGAGCAGTTCTTC. Amino acid sequence: CATSRDRAADNEQFF.

This chain's CDR3 is CSASGGGGSTYNEQYF. The CDR3 region has the DNA TGCAGTGCTAGCGGGGGAGGGGGGTCGACCTACAATGAGCAGTACTTC. The V call is TRBV20-1, the J call TRBJ2-1, with D possibly TRBD2 on 7 matching bases. The last part of the DNA fits TRBJ2-7 better; the J call may be wrong. The CDR3 consists of 16 residues. Per the germline V gene, CDR1 is DFQATT and CDR2 is SNEGSKA (reference sequence).

For this clonotype: One base away lies a much larger clone, so this may be a sequencing read error. The CDR3 loop is CASILTRPGYTF. As DNA, the CDR3 is TGTGCCAGCATTTTGACGAGGCCAGGCTACACCTTC. This chain connects TRBV25-1 to TRBJ1-2; the D is unclear. The CDR3 runs 12 residues. Germline-derived CDR1 and CDR2 are MGHDK and SYGVNS. The V gene lost 7 bases and the J gene lost 8 bases, with 14 bases spanning the gap.

J is TRBJ1-4 and V is TRBV9; 9 positions agree with TRBD1. The CDR3 loop spans 15 amino acids. Germline V gene data show CDR1 as SGDLS and CDR2 as YYNGEE. Trimming cost V 4 bases and J 6 bases; bases outside gene matches: 7. The CDR3 DNA reads as TGTGCCAGCAGCTCCGGGACAGGGCGGCATGAAAAACTGTTTTTT. This gives the protein CASSSGTGRHEKLFF.

This chain links TRBV6-6 with TRBJ2-1, with 14 bases matching TRBD2. CDR3 length: 17 residues. CDR1 and CDR2 (germline): MNHNY, SVGAGI (reference sequence). With V trimmed by 9 bases and J by 6 bases, 13 bases remained unmatched. CDR3 bases: TGTGCCAGTTCCTCGGACAGGGGGACTAGCGGGAGCAATGAGCAGTTCTTC. It specifies CASSSDRGTSGSNEQFF.

V gene TRBV13 combines with J gene TRBJ1-4; D unresolved. V was shortened by 2 bases and J by 4 bases, with 11 bases between the two germline ends. The CDR3 is 15 amino acids. Germline loops: CDR1 PRHDT, CDR2 FYEKMQ (reference sequence). CDR3 amino acids: CASSLYWADNEKLFF. DNA for the CDR3: TGTGCCAGCAGCTTATATTGGGCTGATAATGAAAAACTGTTTTTT.